The 22 T cell receptor beta chains below were found in one sample sequenced in a study of response to subunit inactivated influenza vaccine. TCRdb re-derived calls from the RT-PCR reads in MiXCR, one entry per CDR3 protein. The table shows around 750,000 distinct CDR3 sequences, with over 20% occurring only once. Source: PBMCs from blood, taken around 5 days after vaccination. The origin of the receptors is a man aged 50-59 years who received an inactivated influenza vaccine.

This clonotype was detected a few times. V is TRBV5-5 and J is TRBJ2-2, with 7 bases matching TRBD1. Germline V gives CDR1 SGHKS, CDR2 YYEKEE (reference sequence). This CDR3 spans 15 amino acids. The ends lost 4 bases at V and 6 bases at J; junction bases unmatched: 9. The CDR3 region has the DNA TGTGCCAGCAGCGTCCGGGACAGTGGATCCGGGGAGCTGTTTTTT. This codes for CASSVRDSGSGELFF. The full variable domain, rest sourced from reference TRBV5-5 and TRBJ2-2, is DAGVTQSPTHLIKTRGQQVTLRCSPISGHKSVSWYQQVLGQGPQFIFQYYEKEERGRGNFPDRFSARQFPNYSSELNVNALLLGDSALYLCASSVRDSGSGELFFGEGSRLTVL.

Note on this clonotype: One junction end disagrees with the germline gene, perhaps due to a read error. V and J are TRBV24-1 and TRBJ2-2; D is perhaps TRBD2 (6 bases). This CDR3 region has 13 residues. The germline gives CDR1 KGHDR, CDR2 SFDVKD. CDR3 coding DNA: TGTGCCACCATGGTGGGGGAAACCGGGGGGCTGTTTTTT. Encoded protein: CATMVGETGGLFF.

In its sample, this clonotype was seen a few times. The V call is TRBV24-1, the J call TRBJ2-5; D possibly corresponds to TRBD1 (5 bases). V gave up 0 bases and J gave up 4 bases, with 11 bases separating them. CDR3 length: 15 amino acids. Per germline, CDR1 KGHDR and CDR2 SFDVKD. The CDR3 sequence is CATSDLFQGRETQYF. CDR3 coding DNA: TGTGCCACCAGTGATTTGTTTCAGGGTAGAGAGACCCAGTACTTC.

V is TRBV9 and J is TRBJ2-3; 8 bases map to TRBD2. In germline, CDR1 is SGDLS, CDR2 YYNGEE. The trim removed 2 bases at V and 4 bases at J, leaving 9 bases unmatched. This CDR3 has 16 residues. The DNA of the CDR3 is TGTGCCAGCAGCGTTGGTAGCGGGGAATCTTCAGATACGCAGTATTTT. This encodes CASSVGSGESSDTQYF.

At least ten counts were recorded for this clonotype. The genes are TRBV5-1 and TRBJ2-3; no definite D call. Trimming pared 0 bases from V and 2 bases from J, leaving 13 bases between. Germline V lookup: CDR1 SGHRS, CDR2 YFSETQ. CDR3 size: 16 residues. The CDR3 DNA reads as TGCGCCAGCAGCTTGGGACAACCGTACGCCACAGATACGCAGTATTTT. This encodes CASSLGQPYATDTQYF.

The rearrangement links TRBV6-2 or TRBV6-3 to TRBJ2-6; D possibly matches TRBD1 or TRBD2 (5 bases each). V was clipped by 4 bases and J by 0 bases, with 13 bases between them. This CDR3 has 17 amino acids. Germline CDR1 reads MNHEY; CDR2 reads SVGEGT. CDR3 residues: CASSFRGPLSGANVLTF. CDR3 DNA sequence: TGTGCCAGCAGTTTTCGGGGCCCCCTCTCTGGGGCCAACGTCCTGACTTTC.

In this sample, this clonotype turned up a few times. This chain uses TRBV24-1 with TRBJ2-1, with 7 positions matching TRBD1. After removal of 6 bases from V and 3 bases from J, the junction contained 7 bases not matched to a gene. CDR3 length: 15 residues. CDR1 is KGHDR, CDR2 SFDVKD, per germline. The CDR3 loop is CATSPTGYLYNEQFF. In DNA form, the CDR3 reads TGTGCCACCAGTCCGACAGGGTACCTCTACAATGAGCAGTTCTTC.

This clonotype turned up a few times. This rearrangement joins TRBV12-3 or TRBV12-4 to TRBJ2-3; 11 nucleotides align to TRBD1. This CDR3 comprises 15 residues. The J segment lost 9 bases and the V segment lost 4 bases, leaving 9 bases of the junction unmatched. CDR3 residues: CASSSPGQGEGTQYF. The CDR3 region has the DNA TGTGCCAGCAGTTCACCGGGACAGGGGGAAGGAACGCAGTATTTT.

This chain uses TRBV7-2 with TRBJ2-7; TRBD1 aligns across 9 bases. Per germline, CDR1 SGHTA and CDR2 FQGNSA. There are 15 residues in the CDR3. With 6 bases clipped from V and 3 bases from J, the junction kept 9 bases outside the gene matches. This CDR3 is CASSSYGTGNYEQYF. CDR3 DNA: TGTGCCAGCAGTTCCTACGGGACAGGGAACTACGAGCAGTACTTC.

This clonotype showed up just a few times. The V gene is TRBV28, the J gene TRBJ2-3; a possible D gene is TRBD1 (6 bases). This CDR3 contains 13 residues. Germline values: CDR1 MDHEN, CDR2 SYDVKM. V gave up 8 bases and J gave up 8 bases, with 17 bases separating them. For the CDR3, the DNA is TGTGCCAGCTCTCAGGGGCCTCCGGGTACGCAGTATTTT. It is translated as CASSQGPPGTQYF.

This clonotype occurred many times. V gene TRBV20-1 combines with J gene TRBJ1-5, with D hard to call. Germline V gene sequence: CDR1 DFQATT, CDR2 SNEGSKA (reference sequence). The germline V and J ends were trimmed by 4 bases and 3 bases, with 16 bases remaining between them. The CDR3 has 15 amino acids. CDR3 sequence reads: CSANPSRGFNQPQHF. In nucleotides, the CDR3 is TGCAGTGCTAACCCCTCGCGAGGTTTCAATCAGCCCCAGCATTTT.

This clonotype showed up just once. The chain joins TRBV7-9 to TRBJ1-1; 7 bases match TRBD1. The CDR3 runs 14 residues. Germline CDR1 reads SEHNR; CDR2 reads FQNEAQ (reference sequence). V was clipped by 5 bases and J by 1 base; unmatched bases: 4. CDR3 in amino acids: CASSQQGPNTEAFF. CDR3 DNA sequence: TGTGCCAGCAGCCAACAGGGGCCGAACACTGAAGCTTTCTTT.

This chain connects TRBV6-1 to TRBJ1-1; maybe TRBD1 (5 bases). In germline, CDR1 is MNHNS, CDR2 SASEGT. V lost 7 bases and J lost 1, with 13 bases in between. CDR3 length equals 14 residues. CDR3 nucleotide sequence: TGTGCCAGCACCAGACAGTGGGAGAACACTGAAGCTTTCTTT. Its protein is CASTRQWENTEAFF.

This clonotype was counted only a few times. The J gene is TRBJ2-5, the V gene TRBV28, with 11 bases identical to TRBD2. The ends lost 4 bases at V and 1 base at J; junction bases unmatched: 8. Germline CDR1 and CDR2: MDHEN and SYDVKM. The CDR3 is made up of 17 amino acids. In nucleotides, the CDR3 is TGTGCCAGCAGTTGGGTACCGGGACTAGCGGTCCAAGAGACCCAGTACTTC. Residues: CASSWVPGLAVQETQYF.

This clonotype turned up a few times. The V gene is TRBV20-1, the J gene TRBJ1-6; no firm D call. Per the germline V gene, CDR1 is DFQATT and CDR2 is SNEGSKA (reference sequence). This CDR3 contains 13 residues. V lost 5 bases and J 3 bases, leaving 8 bases between the germline ends. This CDR3 is CSARGLYNSPLHF. The CDR3 nucleotides are TGCAGTGCTCGTGGCCTCTATAATTCACCCCTCCACTTT.

The chain joins TRBV9 to TRBJ2-1; 12 nucleotides match TRBD2. Germline CDR1 and CDR2: SGDLS and YYNGEE. V was pared by 3 bases and J by 4 bases, with 5 bases of the junction left unmatched. The CDR3 length is 16 residues. CDR3 loop: CASSGASGRGYNEQFF. Written as DNA, the CDR3 is TGTGCCAGCAGCGGTGCTAGCGGGAGGGGATACAATGAGCAGTTCTTC.

In this sample, this clonotype turned up a few times. This chain uses TRBV6-2 or TRBV6-3 with TRBJ1-1; D is possibly TRBD1 (6 bases). The CDR3 extends over 11 amino acids. CDR1 is MNHEY and CDR2 is SVGEGT in the germline V gene. V lost 6 bases, J lost 12 bases, and 14 bases lay in between. CDR3 DNA: TGTGCCAGCAGGACAGGCGCATCTTCTTTCTTT. It encodes CASRTGASSFF.

This clonotype appeared many times. The chain joins TRBV28 to TRBJ2-2; D gene unclear. Germline CDR1 is MDHEN and CDR2 is SYDVKM. The CDR3 totals 15 residues. V lost 2 bases to trimming and J lost 3 bases, with 10 bases between them. Here the CDR3 reads CASSLGQPYTGELFF. For the CDR3, the DNA is TGTGCCAGCAGTTTAGGTCAGCCCTACACCGGGGAGCTGTTTTTT.

The genes are TRBV7-9 and TRBJ2-6; weak D call: TRBD2 (5 bases). CDR1 and CDR2 from the germline V gene are SEHNR and FQNEAQ (reference sequence). CDR3 length: 15 residues. The V end was cut by 3 bases, the J end by 4 bases, with 10 bases between. The CDR3: CASSLEVPGANVLTF. CDR3 in DNA: TGTGCCAGCAGCTTGGAGGTTCCCGGGGCCAACGTCCTGACTTTC.

V and J are TRBV7-2 and TRBJ2-5, with 7 nucleotides matching TRBD2. Looked up from germline, CDR1 is SGHTA and CDR2 is FQGNSA. Trimming at V came to 5 bases and at J to 3 bases, leaving 9 bases not matched to a gene. This CDR3 is 15 amino acids long. The CDR3 reads CASSPDELAEETQYF. The CDR3 DNA sequence: TGTGCCAGCAGCCCGGATGAGCTAGCGGAAGAGACCCAGTACTTC.

The chain couples TRBV12-3 or TRBV12-4 to TRBJ2-7; the D call may be TRBD1 or TRBD2 (5 bases each). The ends were cut back, 6 bases at V and 8 bases at J, with 26 bases in the middle. The CDR3 sequence is 16 residues long. CDR3 loop: CASSPSRDGNFHQQYF. Written as DNA, the CDR3 is TGTGCCAGCAGCCCCTCTAGGGACGGGAACTTTCACCAGCAGTACTTC.

The rearrangement links TRBV20-1 to TRBJ2-3; D is unclear. V dropped 2 bases and J dropped 6 bases, with 9 bases sitting between them. The CDR3 consists of 12 residues. Germline assignment: CDR1 DFQATT and CDR2 SNEGSKA (reference sequence). In nucleotides, the CDR3 is TGCAGTGCTAGACCCGGATGGGATACGCAGTATTTT. This encodes CSARPGWDTQYF.